This entry is about one T cell receptor beta chain. Its antigen is as yet unknown. The sample belongs to a study of T-cell reconstitution after alpha-beta-depleted transplantation in children. Study-wide points: When one year had passed after transplant, most T-cell counts and diversity came from newly produced T cells. As was reported, about two months after transplant, alpha-beta T cells came from several hundred expanded graft clones. Day-60 TCRbeta diversity that was high in some patients was derived from surviving recipient T cells and thymic progenitors.

Germline V gene sequence: CDR1 LGHDT, CDR2 YNNKEL (reference sequence). The ends were cut back, 1 base at V and 4 bases at J, with 8 bases in the middle. The CDR3 has 15 residues. Preparing the TCRbeta library involved the use of unique molecular identifiers. TCRdb reprocessed the PCR reads via MiXCR and lists one record per CDR3 protein. The sample holds about 980,000 distinct CDR3 sequences, about 30% seen once. V gene TRBV3-1 combines with J gene TRBJ2-6; possible D gene TRBD2, 5 bases. This clonotype was sampled from a boy in the first two years of life who had a stem cell transplant for SCID, so the T cells may come from the graft donor. Sequencing used PBMCs, mostly from graft donor cells, obtained 360 days after TCRalphabeta/CD19-depleted stem cell transplant. Written as DNA, the CDR3 is TGTGCCAGCAGCCAAGTAGCGCCGGGGGCCAACGTCCTGACTTTC. Translation gives CASSQVAPGANVLTF.